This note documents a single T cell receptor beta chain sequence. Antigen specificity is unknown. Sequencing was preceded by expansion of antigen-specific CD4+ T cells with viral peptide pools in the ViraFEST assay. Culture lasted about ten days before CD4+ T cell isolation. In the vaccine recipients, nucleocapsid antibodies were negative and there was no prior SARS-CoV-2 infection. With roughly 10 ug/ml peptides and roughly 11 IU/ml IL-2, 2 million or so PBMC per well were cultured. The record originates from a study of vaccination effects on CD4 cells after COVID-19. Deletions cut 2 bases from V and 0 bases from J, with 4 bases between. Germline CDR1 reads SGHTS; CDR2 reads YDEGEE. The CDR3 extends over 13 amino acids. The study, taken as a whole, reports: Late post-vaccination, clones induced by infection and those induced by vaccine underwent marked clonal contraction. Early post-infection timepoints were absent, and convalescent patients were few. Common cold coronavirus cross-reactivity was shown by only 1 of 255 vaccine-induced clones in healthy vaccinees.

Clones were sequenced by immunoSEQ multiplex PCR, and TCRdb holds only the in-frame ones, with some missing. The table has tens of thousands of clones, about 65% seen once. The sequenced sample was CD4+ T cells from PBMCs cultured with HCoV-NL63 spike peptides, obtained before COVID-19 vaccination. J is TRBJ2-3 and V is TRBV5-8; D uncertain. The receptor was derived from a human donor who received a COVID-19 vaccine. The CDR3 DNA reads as TGTGCCAGCAGCTTCGGAAGCACAGATACGCAGTATTTT. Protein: CASSFGSTDTQYF.